This T cell receptor (beta chain) was identified in a study of blood T cell repertoires in COVID-19. Overall study context: Samples came from the United States, Italy and Spain, spanning acute and convalescent COVID-19.

The V gene's germline CDR1 is GTSNPN and CDR2 SVGIG (reference sequence). V gave up 3 bases and J gave up 4 bases; unmatched junction bases: 5. This CDR3 is 13 amino acids long. In the original workflow: Using reference gene primer amplification, nucleated cell counts were estimated. Assay used: immunoSEQ multiplex PCR; TCRdb lists only in-frame clones, some missing. V and J calls and clone size follow that table, whereas D and trimming were derived from the DNA. The sample has approximately 110,000 clones, 70% to 90% seen once. The sample holds a few counts of this clone. Sequencing was carried out using peripheral blood. The TCR sequence derives from a man in his forties with acute or convalescent COVID-19. V gene TRBV30 combines with J gene TRBJ1-1; 7 nucleotides line up with TRBD1. CDR3 bases: TGTGCCTGGAGCGAGACAGGGACCACTGAAGCTTTCTTT. Encoded protein: CAWSETGTTEAFF.